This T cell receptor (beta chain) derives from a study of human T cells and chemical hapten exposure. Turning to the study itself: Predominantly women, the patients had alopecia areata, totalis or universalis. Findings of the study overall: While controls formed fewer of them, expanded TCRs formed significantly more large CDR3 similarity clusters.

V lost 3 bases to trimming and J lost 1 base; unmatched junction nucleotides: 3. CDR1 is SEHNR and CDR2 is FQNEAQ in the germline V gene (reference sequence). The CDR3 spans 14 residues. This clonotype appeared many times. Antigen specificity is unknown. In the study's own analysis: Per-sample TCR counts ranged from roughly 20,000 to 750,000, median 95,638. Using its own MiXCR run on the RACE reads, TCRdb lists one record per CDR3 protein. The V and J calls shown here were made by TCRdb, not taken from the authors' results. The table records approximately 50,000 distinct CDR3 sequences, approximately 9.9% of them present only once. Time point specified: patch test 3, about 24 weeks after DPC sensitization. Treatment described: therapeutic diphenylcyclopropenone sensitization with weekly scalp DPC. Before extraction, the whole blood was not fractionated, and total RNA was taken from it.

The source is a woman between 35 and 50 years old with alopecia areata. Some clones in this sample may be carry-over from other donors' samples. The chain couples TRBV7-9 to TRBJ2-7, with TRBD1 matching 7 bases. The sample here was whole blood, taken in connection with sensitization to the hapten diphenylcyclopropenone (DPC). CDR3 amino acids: CASSLGQQSYEQYF. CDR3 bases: TGTGCCAGCAGCTTGGGACAGCAGTCCTACGAGCAGTACTTC.